Presented here are 25 T cell receptor beta chains from one specimen sequenced in a study of neurological immune-mediated disorders. TCRdb re-derived calls from the 5' RACE reads in MiXCR, one entry per CDR3 protein. The data contain tens of thousands of distinct CDR3 sequences, 2% to 3% of them singletons. The sample was PBMCs. The receptors stem from a woman aged 25 to 39 with multiple sclerosis.

This clonotype was detected many times. The chain recombines TRBV5-1 with TRBJ2-1; D remains ambiguous. V was clipped by 2 bases and J by 9 bases, with 21 bases between them. CDR1 is SGHRS and CDR2 is YFSETQ in the germline V gene. The CDR3 is made up of 16 amino acids. CDR3 nucleotides: TGCGCCAGCAGCTTACTTAATTTTTCCCCTCCTAGTGAGCAGTTCTTC. Its translation: CASSLLNFSPPSEQFF.

This clonotype was seen ten or more times. This chain links TRBV6-5 with TRBJ2-7, with no clear D. Germline CDR1 is MNHEY and CDR2 is SVGAGI. V lost 2 bases, J lost 3 bases, and 8 bases lay in between. This CDR3 region has 13 residues. As DNA, the CDR3 is TGTGCCAGCAGTTACAGGGCAGGCTACGAGCAGTACTTC. It specifies CASSYRAGYEQYF.

The CDR3 nucleotides are TGTGCCTGGAGTCCGAAGACACTTAGCTCTGGAAACACCATATATTTT. This sequence encodes CAWSPKTLSSGNTIYF. This rearrangement joins TRBV30 to TRBJ1-3; no reliable D call. Germline V gene lookup returns CDR1 GTSNPN and CDR2 SVGIG (reference sequence). This CDR3 contains 16 residues. The ends were cut back, 2 bases at V and 0 bases at J, with 14 bases in the middle.

This clonotype was recorded at least ten times. The rearrangement uses TRBV28 and TRBJ2-5, with 9 bases aligning to TRBD1. The CDR3 loop spans 12 amino acids. Germline V lookup: CDR1 MDHEN, CDR2 SYDVKM. J lost 7 bases, V lost 6 bases, and 3 bases had no gene match. CDR3 region: CASRQGAGTQYF. The CDR3 coding sequence is TGTGCCAGCAGACAGGGGGCGGGGACCCAGTACTTC. The full variable domain, in which reference TRBV28 and TRBJ2-5 provide the parts outside the CDR3, is DVKVTQSSRYLVKRTGEKVFLECVQDMDHENMFWYRQDPGLGLRLIYFSYDVKMKEKGDIPEGYSVSREKKERFSLILESASTNQTSMYLCASRQGAGTQYFGPGTRLLVL.

In its sample, this clonotype was seen a few times. The chain combines TRBV12-3 or TRBV12-4 with TRBJ1-1; weak D call: TRBD1 (5 bases). The CDR3 consists of 15 residues. The V and J ends lost 3 bases and 0 bases respectively, with 11 bases between them. The CDR3 is CASSFDRVMNTEAFF. CDR3 bases: TGTGCCAGCAGTTTTGACAGAGTCATGAACACTGAAGCTTTCTTT.

This clonotype was counted many times. The J gene is TRBJ2-1, the V gene TRBV12-3 or TRBV12-4; TRBD2 matches 11 bases. This CDR3 has 19 amino acids. Trimming took 3 bases from V and 3 from J; bases not matched to a gene: 13. The CDR3 bases are TGTGCCAGCAGTTTGGGTCGGGTACTAGCGGGAGTTAACTACAATGAGCAGTTCTTC. Protein sequence: CASSLGRVLAGVNYNEQFF.

This clonotype has only a few counts. The chain carries TRBV6-1 and TRBJ2-1, with D hard to call. The germline gives CDR1 MNHNS, CDR2 SASEGT. This CDR3 region has 12 residues. Trimming stripped 1 base from V and 15 bases from J, with 13 bases between. The CDR3 loop reads CASSEGNGPWFF. The CDR3 bases are TGTGCCAGCAGTGAAGGTAACGGGCCTTGGTTCTTC.

The genes are TRBV5-5 and TRBJ2-1, with 13 bases aligning to TRBD2. CDR3 length: 18 residues. V lost 1 base to trimming and J lost 8 bases; unmatched junction nucleotides: 12. CDR1 is SGHKS and CDR2 is YYEKEE in the germline V gene (reference sequence). This CDR3 reads CASSLLRGLTSGRDEQFF. CDR3 sequence (DNA): TGTGCCAGCAGCTTGTTAAGGGGGCTCACTAGCGGGAGGGATGAGCAGTTCTTC.

This clonotype was detected many times. The chain joins TRBV6-1 to TRBJ2-7; the D is unclear. The germline V gene encodes CDR1 MNHNS and CDR2 SASEGT. CDR3 size: 12 residues. The V end lost 8 bases, the J end lost 1 base, and 9 bases lay between the germline ends. Here the CDR3 DNA reads TGTGCCAGCCCGGACGGATCCTACGAGCAGTACTTC. Its translation is CASPDGSYEQYF.

The sample holds many counts of this clonotype. The V gene is TRBV3-1, the J gene TRBJ1-1, with a tentative D call TRBD1 (6 bases). The CDR3 extends over 12 amino acids. The germline V and J ends were trimmed by 3 bases and 8 bases, with 10 bases remaining between them. CDR1 is LGHDT and CDR2 is YNNKEL in the germline V gene (reference sequence). CDR3 region: CASSQGDREAFF. CDR3 DNA: TGTGCCAGCAGCCAGGGTGACAGGGAAGCTTTCTTT.

This clonotype was counted many times. The V and J genes are TRBV5-1 and TRBJ2-2, with unresolved D. The V gene's germline CDR1 is SGHRS and CDR2 YFSETQ. V shed 6 bases and J shed 5 bases, with 11 bases lying between them. The length of the CDR3 is 13 residues. The CDR3: CASKDGETGELFF. CDR3 DNA: TGCGCCAGCAAGGACGGAGAGACCGGGGAGCTGTTTTTT.

The table lists this clonotype with many counts. At one boundary the junction diverges from the germline segment, which might be a read error. This chain joins TRBV18 and TRBJ2-3, with 8 bases that match TRBD2. The CDR3 extends over 15 amino acids. From germline, CDR1 is KGHSH and CDR2 LQKENI. CDR3 in DNA: TGTGCCAGCTCTCCACCCGGGAGGGCTGAAGATACGCAGTATTTT. Its translation: CASSPPGRAEDTQYF.

This clonotype was detected a few times. V and J are TRBV11-2 and TRBJ2-1; 8 bases are shared with TRBD2. The CDR3 has 15 amino acids. Germline loops: CDR1 SGHAT, CDR2 FQNNGV. V dropped 5 bases and J dropped 9; count of bases not matched to a gene: 12. CDR3 in amino acids: CASSPRPGLESEQFF. In DNA form, the CDR3 reads TGTGCCAGCAGCCCGCGTCCGGGACTAGAGAGTGAGCAGTTCTTC.

This clonotype was picked up many times. This chain uses TRBV6-5 with TRBJ1-1; D gene uncertain. The germline V and J ends were trimmed by 2 bases and 4 bases, with 26 bases remaining between them. Per germline, CDR1 MNHEY and CDR2 SVGAGI. This CDR3 comprises 19 residues. The CDR3 nucleotides read TGTGCCAGCAGTTACCACACCGGCCTCACCGGCGCGGGGAGCACTGAAGCTTTCTTT. It encodes CASSYHTGLTGAGSTEAFF.

The table lists this clonotype with many counts. The chain has TRBV5-1 and TRBJ2-1; D is perhaps TRBD1 (5 bases). Germline values: CDR1 SGHRS, CDR2 YFSETQ. The CDR3 loop spans 14 amino acids. V was shortened by 4 bases and J by 4 bases, with 12 bases between the two germline ends. CDR3 protein: CASSEDSEYNEQFF. CDR3 nucleotide sequence: TGCGCCAGCAGCGAAGACAGTGAATACAATGAGCAGTTCTTC.

This clonotype occurred many times. This rearrangement joins TRBV6-5 to TRBJ1-2, with unresolved D. Germline CDR1 MNHEY, CDR2 SVGAGI. The CDR3 consists of 14 residues. V was cut by 0 bases and J by 8 bases, with 13 bases left in between. Here the CDR3 reads CASSYSNPPPGYTF. CDR3 DNA: TGTGCCAGCAGTTACTCGAACCCCCCCCCCGGCTACACCTTC.

The J gene is TRBJ1-6, the V gene TRBV30, with D maybe TRBD1 (5 bases). The CDR3 loop spans 13 amino acids. The germline V gene encodes CDR1 GTSNPN and CDR2 SVGIG (reference sequence). V was cut by 5 bases and J by 10 bases, with 15 bases left in between. CDR3 residues: CAWDGTVRSPLHF. The CDR3 DNA reads TGTGCCTGGGACGGGACGGTGAGGTCACCCCTCCACTTT. Filled out from reference TRBV30 and TRBJ1-6, the complete variable domain reads SQTIHQWPATLVQPVGSPLSLECTVEGTSNPNLYWYRQAAGRGLQLLFYSVGIGQISSEVPQNLSASRPQDRQFILSSKKLLLSDSGFYLCAWDGTVRSPLHFGNGTRLTVT.

This clonotype was detected many times. This rearrangement joins TRBV7-2 to TRBJ2-2; D might be TRBD1 (5 bases). The CDR3 is 16 amino acids. V lost 2 bases, J lost 2 bases, and 12 bases lay in between. CDR1 is SGHTA, CDR2 FQGNSA, per germline. The CDR3 reads CASSLFTGPNTGELFF. DNA for the CDR3: TGTGCCAGCAGCTTATTCACAGGCCCCAACACCGGGGAGCTGTTTTTT.

This clonotype was recorded at least ten times. The chain has TRBV28 and TRBJ2-2, with TRBD1 identical over 10 bases. Germline-derived CDR1 and CDR2 are MDHEN and SYDVKM. The CDR3 length is 16 residues. V dropped 5 bases and J dropped 1; count of bases not matched to a gene: 4. CDR3 protein: CASSRQGAGNTGELFF. The CDR3 nucleotides are TGTGCCAGCAGTAGACAGGGGGCAGGGAACACCGGGGAGCTGTTTTTT.

This clonotype has at least ten counts. The chain has TRBV7-2 and TRBJ1-3, with unresolved D. The ends were cut back, 5 bases at V and 0 bases at J, with 8 bases in the middle. Germline V gene lookup returns CDR1 SGHTA and CDR2 FQGNSA. This CDR3 has 14 residues. The CDR3 loop reads CASSLTSSGNTIYF. Here the CDR3 DNA reads TGTGCCAGCAGCCTGACGAGCTCTGGAAACACCATATATTTT.

This clonotype was detected ten times or more. The genes are TRBV29-1 and TRBJ2-3; D might be TRBD1 (6 bases). Germline assignment: CDR1 SQVTM and CDR2 ANQGSEA. The germline V and J ends were trimmed by 7 bases and 0 bases, with 14 bases remaining between them. The CDR3 extends over 14 amino acids. CDR3 sequence: CSARDKSSTDTQYF. CDR3 DNA: TGCAGCGCCAGGGACAAATCCAGCACAGATACGCAGTATTTT.

This clonotype was seen ten or more times. The chain's CDR3 is CSASQERIEKLFF. The CDR3 DNA is TGCAGTGCTAGCCAGGAGAGGATTGAAAAACTGTTTTTT. The genes are TRBV20-1 and TRBJ1-4; D gene uncertain. Germline V CDR1 and CDR2: DFQATT, SNEGSKA (reference sequence). The germline V and J ends were trimmed by 3 bases and 7 bases, with 12 bases remaining between them. The CDR3 covers 13 residues.

This clonotype turned up a few times. The chain carries TRBV16 and TRBJ2-5; no clear D gene. This CDR3 contains 12 residues. Looked up from germline, CDR1 is KGHSY and CDR2 is FQNENV. V was pared by 1 base and J by 5 bases, with 5 bases between. CDR3 sequence (DNA): TGTGCCAGCAGCCAATTATCGGAGACCCAGTACTTC. Its protein product is CASSQLSETQYF.

This clonotype has at least ten counts. V and J are TRBV20-1 and TRBJ1-2; TRBD1 is a possible D gene (5 bases). Germline values: CDR1 DFQATT, CDR2 SNEGSKA (reference sequence). The V gene lost 3 bases and the J gene lost 8 bases, with 10 bases spanning the gap. This CDR3 has 11 residues. The CDR3 is CSARVNRGYTF. CDR3 sequence (DNA): TGCAGTGCTAGGGTTAACAGGGGCTACACCTTC.

This clonotype was counted many times. This rearrangement joins TRBV5-1 to TRBJ2-2, with D tentatively TRBD2 (5 bases). This CDR3 comprises 17 residues. V gave up 3 bases and J gave up 0 bases, with 15 bases separating them. Germline-derived CDR1 and CDR2 are SGHRS and YFSETQ. Written as DNA, the CDR3 is TGCGCCAGCAGCTCACCGAACGACTACTCGAACACCGGGGAGCTGTTTTTT. Translation: CASSSPNDYSNTGELFF.